A single sample is the source of the 11 T cell receptor beta chains below, sequenced in a study of blood T cell repertoires in COVID-19. Profiled with immunoSEQ multiplex PCR; TCRdb holds only in-frame clones, not every one. The sample carries about 200,000 clones, approximately 88% recorded once. The sample taken for sequencing was peripheral blood. These receptors all stem from a man in his fifties or sixties who had recovered from COVID-19.

The rearrangement uses TRBV6-4 and TRBJ2-7, with 7 nucleotides matching TRBD2. Germline assignment: CDR1 MRHNA and CDR2 SNTAGT. The CDR3 length is 13 residues. The J segment lost 3 bases and the V segment lost 8 bases, leaving 7 bases of the junction unmatched. CDR3 region: CASRGVIGYEQYF. In DNA, the CDR3 is TGTGCCAGCCGGGGGGTTATCGGCTACGAGCAGTACTTC.

The chain combines TRBV19 with TRBJ1-5; D remains ambiguous. Trimming left V 2 bases short and J 0 bases short, with 5 bases between. CDR3 length: 14 amino acids. Germline CDR1 reads LNHDA; CDR2 reads SQIVND (reference sequence). The CDR3 nucleotides are TGTGCCAGTAGTATACTATTTAGCAATCAGCCCCAGCATTTT. Translation gives CASSILFSNQPQHF.

The rearrangement links TRBV5-1 to TRBJ2-3; 8 positions match TRBD2. The CDR3 loop spans 15 amino acids. Germline CDR1 SGHRS, CDR2 YFSETQ. V was pared by 4 bases and J by 0 bases, with 4 bases of the junction left unmatched. The CDR3 loop is CASSLAGPSTDTQYF. In DNA, the CDR3 is TGCGCCAGCAGCCTAGCGGGCCCTAGCACAGATACGCAGTATTTT.

The chain is built from TRBV7-9 and TRBJ1-3, with D maybe TRBD1 (5 bases). The length of the CDR3 is 13 residues. Germline-derived CDR1 and CDR2 are SEHNR and FQNEAQ (reference sequence). The V gene lost 2 bases and the J gene lost 3 bases, with 5 bases spanning the gap. This CDR3 reads CASSLQGGNTIYF. As DNA, the CDR3 is TGTGCCAGCAGCTTACAGGGTGGAAACACCATATATTTT.

The chain links TRBV4-3 to TRBJ1-2; 8 bases align to TRBD1. The CDR3 loop spans 14 amino acids. The ends lost 3 bases at V and 8 bases at J; junction bases unmatched: 8. The germline gives CDR1 LGHNA, CDR2 YSLEER. CDR3 protein: CASSHETGVGGYTF. In nucleotides, the CDR3 is TGCGCCAGCAGCCACGAGACAGGGGTCGGCGGCTACACCTTC.

V gene TRBV15 combines with J gene TRBJ1-6; D possibly corresponds to TRBD1 (5 bases). The CDR3 has 19 amino acids. CDR1 and CDR2 (germline): LNHNV, YYDKDF (reference sequence). V lost 3 bases to trimming and J lost 0 bases, with 18 bases between them. The CDR3 loop is CATSRSQGSPSSYNSPLHF. The CDR3 region has the DNA TGTGCCACCAGCAGGTCTCAGGGCTCTCCGAGCTCCTATAATTCACCCCTCCACTTT.

This clone was picked up a small number of times. The rearrangement uses TRBV28 and TRBJ1-1, with 7 bases that match TRBD1. V was clipped by 6 bases and J by 2 bases; unmatched bases: 12. Germline CDR1 reads MDHEN; CDR2 reads SYDVKM. The CDR3 is 16 amino acids. CDR3 residues: CASRQGGGLFNTEAFF. The CDR3 DNA reads TGTGCCAGCAGACAAGGGGGCGGCCTCTTCAACACTGAAGCTTTCTTT.

The V and J genes are TRBV2 and TRBJ1-1; D not resolved. Germline V gives CDR1 SNHLY, CDR2 FYNNEI. Trimming pared 5 bases from V and 5 bases from J, leaving 12 bases between. This CDR3 has 13 amino acids. The CDR3 is CASSSEFRTEAFF. CDR3 DNA sequence: TGTGCCAGCAGTAGTGAATTTCGGACTGAAGCTTTCTTT.

This chain uses TRBV6-6 with TRBJ1-1, with 8 bases identical to TRBD1. CDR3 length equals 15 residues. The V segment lost 4 bases and the J segment 5 bases; nucleotides outside the gene matches: 9. The germline CDR1 and CDR2 sequences are MNHNY and SVGAGI (reference sequence). The CDR3 loop is CASSSPGGRITEAFF. The DNA of the CDR3 is TGTGCCAGCAGTTCCCCAGGGGGCAGGATTACTGAAGCTTTCTTT.

CDR3 protein: CASKISGGSLWFF. CDR3 DNA: TGTGCCAGTAAAATTAGCGGGGGGTCTCTCTGGTTCTTC. The rearrangement uses TRBV19 and TRBJ2-1; 10 positions match TRBD2. From germline, CDR1 is LNHDA and CDR2 SQIVND (reference sequence). The V segment lost 7 bases and the J segment 15 bases; nucleotides outside the gene matches: 12. The CDR3 sequence is 13 residues long.

The CDR3 region is CASSERGLTQYF. The DNA of the CDR3 is TGTGCCAGCAGTGAACGGGGTTTAACGCAGTATTTT. J is TRBJ2-3 and V is TRBV2, with D tentatively TRBD2 (5 bases). The CDR3 is 12 amino acids. The V gene's germline CDR1 is SNHLY and CDR2 FYNNEI. Trimming left V 2 bases short and J 9 bases short, with 9 bases between.